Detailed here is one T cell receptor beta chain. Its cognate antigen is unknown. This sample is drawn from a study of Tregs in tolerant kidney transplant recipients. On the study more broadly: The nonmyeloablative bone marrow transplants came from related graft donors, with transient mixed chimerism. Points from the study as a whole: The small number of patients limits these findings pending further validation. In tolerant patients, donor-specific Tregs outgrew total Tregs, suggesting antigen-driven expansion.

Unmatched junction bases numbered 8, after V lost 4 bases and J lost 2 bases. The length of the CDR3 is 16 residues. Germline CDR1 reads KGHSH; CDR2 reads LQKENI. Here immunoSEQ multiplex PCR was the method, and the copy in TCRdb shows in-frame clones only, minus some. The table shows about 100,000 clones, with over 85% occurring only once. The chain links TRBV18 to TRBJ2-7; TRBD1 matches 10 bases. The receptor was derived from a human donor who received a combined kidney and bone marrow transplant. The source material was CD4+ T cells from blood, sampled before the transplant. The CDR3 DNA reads TGTGCCAGCTCACTCCAAGCCGGGACAGGGGCCTACGAGCAGTACTTC. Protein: CASSLQAGTGAYEQYF.